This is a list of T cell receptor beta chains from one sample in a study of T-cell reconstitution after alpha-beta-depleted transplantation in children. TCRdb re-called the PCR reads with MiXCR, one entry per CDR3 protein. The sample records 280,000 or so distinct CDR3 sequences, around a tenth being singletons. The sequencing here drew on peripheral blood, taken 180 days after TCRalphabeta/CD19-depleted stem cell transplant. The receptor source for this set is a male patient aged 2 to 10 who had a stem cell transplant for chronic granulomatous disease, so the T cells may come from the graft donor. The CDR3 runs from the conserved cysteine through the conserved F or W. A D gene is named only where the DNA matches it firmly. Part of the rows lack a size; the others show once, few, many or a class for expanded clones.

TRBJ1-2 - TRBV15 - TGTGCCACCAGCAGAGATCGCGTGCCCTATGGCTACACCTTC CATSRDRVPYGYTF
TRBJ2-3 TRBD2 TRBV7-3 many TGTGCCAGCAGCTCCCTTAGCGGGAGGGGCACAGATACGCAGTATTTT CASSSLSGRGTDTQYF
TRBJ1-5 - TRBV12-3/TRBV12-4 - TGTGCCGGCAGTTTGGGTAGCAATCAGCCCCAGCATTTT CAGSLGSNQPQHF
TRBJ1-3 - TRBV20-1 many TGCAGTGCTTCCGGTCTCTCTGGAAACACCATATATTTT CSASGLSGNTIYF
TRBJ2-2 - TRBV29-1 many TGCAGCGTTGTTTTGGACGGTAGCACCGGGGAGCTGTTTTTT CSVVLDGSTGELFF
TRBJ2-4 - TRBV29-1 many TGCAGCGCCGGGGTAGTAGCCAAAAACATTCAGTACTTC CSAGVVAKNIQYF
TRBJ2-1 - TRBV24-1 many TGTGCCACGATGACTAGGTTGAGCAATGAGCAGTTCTTC CATMTRLSNEQFF
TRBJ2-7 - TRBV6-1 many TGTGCCAGCAGTGAAGCGGGGGCTAGCTCCTACGAGCAGTACTTC CASSEAGASSYEQYF
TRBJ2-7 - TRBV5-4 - TGTGCCAGCAGCCCGTGGACCGACCGTCGGCAGTCCTTC CASSPWTDRRQSF
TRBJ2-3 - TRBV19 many TGTGCCAGTAGTACCAGGGGCAGAAACACAGATACGCAGTATTTT CASSTRGRNTDTQYF
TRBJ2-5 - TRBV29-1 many TGCAGCGTTGACAAGCGGGAGACCCAGTACTTC CSVDKRETQYF
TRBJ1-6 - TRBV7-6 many TGTGCCAGCAGCTTACGACACGGGGGGGATGGTAATTCACCCCTCCACTTT CASSLRHGGDGNSPLHF
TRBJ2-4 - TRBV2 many TGTGCCAGCAGTGTCAAGCGGTCTTTAGCCAAAAACATTCAGTACTTC CASSVKRSLAKNIQYF
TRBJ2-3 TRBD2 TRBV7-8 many TGTGCCAGCAGGGGCCGGGGGGGCAGGGCAGATACGCAGTATTTT CASRGRGGRADTQYF
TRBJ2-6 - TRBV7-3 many TGTGCCAGCAGCCCAAGGCTTGCCTCTGGGGCCAACGTCCTGACTTTC CASSPRLASGANVLTF
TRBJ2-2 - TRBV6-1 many TGTGCCAGCTACCTCGGGGCGGCCGGGGAGCTGTTTTTT CASYLGAAGELFF
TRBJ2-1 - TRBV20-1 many TGCAGTGCTAGAGATCCGACATACAATGAGCAGTTCTTC CSARDPTYNEQFF
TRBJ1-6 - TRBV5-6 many TGTGCCAGCAGCCCGAGGGGGGGCGGGTCCTATAATTCACCCCTCCACTTT CASSPRGGGSYNSPLHF
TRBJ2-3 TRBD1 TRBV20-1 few TGCAGTGCTGAGGGACAGGGGGGGGCAGATACGCAGTATTTT CSAEGQGGADTQYF
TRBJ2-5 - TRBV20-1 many TGCAGTGCTAGCGGGCTTGGCGGGATATCAGAGACCCAGTACTTC CSASGLGGISETQYF
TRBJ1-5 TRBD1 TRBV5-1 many TGCGCCAGCAGCCCATGGACAGGGGTTGGTCAGCCCCAGCATTTT CASSPWTGVGQPQHF
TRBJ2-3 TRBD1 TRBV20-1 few TGCAGTGCTCGACAGGGTGGTAGCACAGATACGCAGTATTTT CSARQGGSTDTQYF
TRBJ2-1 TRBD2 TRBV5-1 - TGCGCCAGCAGCCCTGGGACTAGCGGCAATGATCAGTTCTTC CASSPGTSGNDQFF
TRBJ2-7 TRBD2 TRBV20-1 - TGCAGTGCTAGGCTAGCGGAGTTACAGTACTTC CSARLAELQYF
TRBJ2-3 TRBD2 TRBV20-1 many TGCAGTGCTGCAGGACTAGCGGGAGTTGCAGATACGCAGTATTTT CSAAGLAGVADTQYF
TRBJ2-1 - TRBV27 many TGTGCCAGCAGCCACCGGGGGCTTGGCAATGAGCAGTTCTTC CASSHRGLGNEQFF
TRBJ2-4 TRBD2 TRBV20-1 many TGCAGTGCTAGGGTTACGGGGGGAAGAGGAAACATTCAGTACTTC CSARVTGGRGNIQYF
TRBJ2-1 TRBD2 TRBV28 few TGTGCCAGCAGTTTCCCCTTGAACGGCACTGGGGGGAGGGGGCAGTTCTTC CASSFPLNGTGGRGQFF
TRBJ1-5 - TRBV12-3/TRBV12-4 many TGTGCCAGCAGGCCGGGTTGGAATCAGCCCCAGCATTTT CASRPGWNQPQHF
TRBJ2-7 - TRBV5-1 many TGCGCCAGCAGTGGGGGCCCACGCGAGCAGTACTTC CASSGGPREQYF
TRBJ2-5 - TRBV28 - TGTGCCAGACCGGCACCGGGACAGCTTCTAAAGGCAATCGGGGGGGAGACCCAGTACTTC CARPAPGQLLKAIGGETQYF
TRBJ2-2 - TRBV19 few TGTGCCAGTAGTTTAGCGGCATACACCGGGGAGCTGTTTTTT CASSLAAYTGELFF
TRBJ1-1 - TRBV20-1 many TGCAGTGCCAGGGTGGGGGCGGTGGACACTGAAGCTTTCTTT CSARVGAVDTEAFF
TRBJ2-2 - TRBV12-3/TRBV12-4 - TGTGCCAGCAGTTTAGCGCTTCACACCGGGGAGCTGTTTTTT CASSLALHTGELFF
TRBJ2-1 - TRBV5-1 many TGCGCCAGCAGCTGGGGCCGGGGGCGGGGGAACAATGAGCAGTTCTTC CASSWGRGRGNNEQFF
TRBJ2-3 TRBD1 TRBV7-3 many TGTGCCAGCAGCCTTACCGGGACAGGGCCAGATACGCAGTATTTT CASSLTGTGPDTQYF